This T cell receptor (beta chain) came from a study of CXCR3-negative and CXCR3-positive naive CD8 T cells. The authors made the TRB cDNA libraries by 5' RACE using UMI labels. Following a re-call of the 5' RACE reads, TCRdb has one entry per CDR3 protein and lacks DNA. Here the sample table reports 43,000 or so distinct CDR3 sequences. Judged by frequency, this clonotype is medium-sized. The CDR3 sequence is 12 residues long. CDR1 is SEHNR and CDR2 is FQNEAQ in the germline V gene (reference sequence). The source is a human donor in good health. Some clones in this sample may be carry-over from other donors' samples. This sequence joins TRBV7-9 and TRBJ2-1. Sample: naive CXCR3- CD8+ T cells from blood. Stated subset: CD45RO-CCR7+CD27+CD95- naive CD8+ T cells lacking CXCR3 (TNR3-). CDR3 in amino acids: CASVDAFNEQFF.